The rows below give T cell receptor beta chains drawn from one sample of a study of T-cell reconstitution after alpha-beta-depleted transplantation in children. TCRdb processed the PCR reads anew with MiXCR; each CDR3 protein has one entry. The sample includes fewer than 350,000 distinct CDR3 sequences, approximately 10% of them seen just once. Sequenced here: peripheral blood, sampled 180 days after TCRalphabeta/CD19-depleted stem cell transplant. These receptors were collected from a male patient between 2 and 10 years old who had a stem cell transplant for chronic granulomatous disease, so the T cells may come from the graft donor. Both conserved end residues are part of each CDR3.

j_call,v_call,cdr3_aa
TRBJ1-1,TRBV25-1,CASSQLGITEAFF
TRBJ1-5,TRBV12-3/TRBV12-4,CASSFVGGNQPQHF
TRBJ2-7,TRBV7-9,CASSPTRGPYEQYF
TRBJ2-7,TRBV20-1,CSAREATGTYEQYF
TRBJ2-1,TRBV5-1,CASRWDSSRERQFF
TRBJ2-1,TRBV5-4,CASTSTLAGAGEQFF
TRBJ2-6,TRBV7-2,CASSLHFLGANVLTF
TRBJ2-1,TRBV19,CASSIMGISSYNEQFF
TRBJ2-2,TRBV20-1,CSASVRVLGELFF
TRBJ1-6,TRBV15,CATSPSRPTSSYNSPLHF
TRBJ2-5,TRBV20-1,CSASADREYF
TRBJ2-3,TRBV29-1,CSVVGLGSTDTQYF
TRBJ2-7,TRBV10-3,CAIRFSNGGGSYEQYF
TRBJ2-2,TRBV29-1,CSVDRTNTGELFF
TRBJ1-2,TRBV7-9,CASSPPVNYGYTF
TRBJ2-1,TRBV7-3,CASSWTGGSYNEQFF
TRBJ2-7,TRBV7-9,CASSTSRDRHEQYF
TRBJ2-6,TRBV11-3,CASSQFDSGANVLTF
TRBJ1-1,TRBV12-5,CASGTGQGETEAFF
TRBJ2-1,TRBV7-9,CASIRPGVDNEQFF
TRBJ2-7,TRBV5-1,CASRPTGNYEQYF
TRBJ2-2,TRBV6-2/TRBV6-3,CASSRAGGIPNTGELFF
TRBJ2-7,TRBV28,CASSFSGQGWEQYF